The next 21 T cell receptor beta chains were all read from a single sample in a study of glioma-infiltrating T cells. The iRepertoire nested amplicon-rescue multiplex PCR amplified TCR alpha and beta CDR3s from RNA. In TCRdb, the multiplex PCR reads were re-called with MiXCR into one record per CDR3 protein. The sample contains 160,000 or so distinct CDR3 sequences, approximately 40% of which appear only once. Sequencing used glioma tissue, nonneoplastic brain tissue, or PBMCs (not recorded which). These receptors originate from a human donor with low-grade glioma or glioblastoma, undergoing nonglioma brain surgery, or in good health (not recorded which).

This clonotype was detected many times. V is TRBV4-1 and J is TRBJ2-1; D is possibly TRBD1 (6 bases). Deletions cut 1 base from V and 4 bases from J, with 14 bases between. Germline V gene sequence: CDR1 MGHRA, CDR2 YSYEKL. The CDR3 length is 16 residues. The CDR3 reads CASSQVQGQTYNEQFF. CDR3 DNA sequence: TGCGCCAGCAGCCAAGTTCAAGGACAGACATACAATGAGCAGTTCTTC.

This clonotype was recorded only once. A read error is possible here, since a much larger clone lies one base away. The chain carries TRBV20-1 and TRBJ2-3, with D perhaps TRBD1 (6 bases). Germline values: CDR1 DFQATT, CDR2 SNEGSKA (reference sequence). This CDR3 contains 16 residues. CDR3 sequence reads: CSARDRVQGWTDTKYF. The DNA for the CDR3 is TGCAGTGCTAGAGATCGGGTTCAGGGTTGGACAGATACGAAGTATTTT.

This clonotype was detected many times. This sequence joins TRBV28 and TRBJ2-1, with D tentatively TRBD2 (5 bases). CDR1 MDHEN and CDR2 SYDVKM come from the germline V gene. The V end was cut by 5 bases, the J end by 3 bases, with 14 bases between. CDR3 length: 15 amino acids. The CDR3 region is CASSRPSSFYNEQFF. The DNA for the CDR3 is TGTGCCAGCAGTCGTCCTAGCAGTTTCTACAATGAGCAGTTCTTC.

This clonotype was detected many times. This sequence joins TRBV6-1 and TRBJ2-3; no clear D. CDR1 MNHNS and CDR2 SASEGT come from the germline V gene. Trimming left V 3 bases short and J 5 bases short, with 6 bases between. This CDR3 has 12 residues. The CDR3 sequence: CASSDYQDTQYF. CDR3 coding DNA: TGTGCCAGCAGTGACTACCAAGATACGCAGTATTTT.

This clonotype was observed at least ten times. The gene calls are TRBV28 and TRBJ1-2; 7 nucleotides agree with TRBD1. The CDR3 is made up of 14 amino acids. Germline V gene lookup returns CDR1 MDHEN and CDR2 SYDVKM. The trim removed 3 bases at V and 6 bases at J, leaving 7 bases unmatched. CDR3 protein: CASSFPLQGDGYTF. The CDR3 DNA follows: TGTGCCAGCAGTTTTCCTTTGCAGGGGGATGGCTACACCTTC.

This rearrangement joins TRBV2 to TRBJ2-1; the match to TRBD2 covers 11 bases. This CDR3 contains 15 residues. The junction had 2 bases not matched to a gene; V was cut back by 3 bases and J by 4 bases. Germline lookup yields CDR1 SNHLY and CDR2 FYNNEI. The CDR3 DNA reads TGTGCCAGCAGTGACCTAGCGGGAGGTTACAATGAGCAGTTCTTC. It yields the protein CASSDLAGGYNEQFF.

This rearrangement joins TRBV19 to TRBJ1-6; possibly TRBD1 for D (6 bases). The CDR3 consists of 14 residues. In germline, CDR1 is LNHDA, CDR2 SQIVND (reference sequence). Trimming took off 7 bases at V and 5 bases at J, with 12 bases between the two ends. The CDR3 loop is CASTPGADNSPLHF. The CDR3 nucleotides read TGTGCCAGTACCCCAGGGGCCGATAATTCACCCCTCCACTTT.

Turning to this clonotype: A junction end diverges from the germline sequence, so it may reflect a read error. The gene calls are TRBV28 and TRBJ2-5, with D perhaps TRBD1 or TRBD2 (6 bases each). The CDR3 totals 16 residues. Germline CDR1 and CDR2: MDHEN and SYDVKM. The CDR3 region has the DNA TGTGCCAGCAGTTTGTCCGTCGGGGGCGTCCGAGAGACACAGTACTTC. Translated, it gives CASSLSVGGVRETQYF.

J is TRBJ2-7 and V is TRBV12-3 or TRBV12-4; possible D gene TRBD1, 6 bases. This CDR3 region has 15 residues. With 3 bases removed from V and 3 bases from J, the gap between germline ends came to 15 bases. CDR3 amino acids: CASSLAGTKSYEQYF. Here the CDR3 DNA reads TGTGCCAGCAGTTTGGCCGGGACAAAGAGCTACGAGCAGTACTTC.

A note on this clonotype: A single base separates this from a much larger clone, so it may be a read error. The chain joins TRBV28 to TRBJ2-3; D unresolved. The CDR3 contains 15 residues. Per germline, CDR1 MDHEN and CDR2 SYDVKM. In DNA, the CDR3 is TGCGCCAGCAGCCAAGATCAAACAGTCACAGATACGCAGTATTTT. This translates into CASSQDQTVTDTQYF.

CDR3 protein: CASSLAGLAGEYEQYF. Written as DNA, the CDR3 is TGTGCCAGCAGCTTAGCAGGACTAGCGGGAGAATACGAGCAGTACTTC. This sequence joins TRBV7-9 and TRBJ2-7, with 13 bases lining up with TRBD2. After removal of 0 bases from V and 4 bases from J, the junction contained 3 bases not matched to a gene. This CDR3 contains 16 residues. CDR1 is SEHNR, CDR2 FQNEAQ, per germline (reference sequence).

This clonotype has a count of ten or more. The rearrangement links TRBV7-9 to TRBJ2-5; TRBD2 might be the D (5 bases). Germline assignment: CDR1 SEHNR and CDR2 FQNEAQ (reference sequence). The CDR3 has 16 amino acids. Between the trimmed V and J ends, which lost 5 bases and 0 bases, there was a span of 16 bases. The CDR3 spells CASSPRGGGNQETQYF. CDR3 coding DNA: TGTGCCAGCAGCCCACGGGGTGGCGGAAACCAAGAGACCCAGTACTTC.

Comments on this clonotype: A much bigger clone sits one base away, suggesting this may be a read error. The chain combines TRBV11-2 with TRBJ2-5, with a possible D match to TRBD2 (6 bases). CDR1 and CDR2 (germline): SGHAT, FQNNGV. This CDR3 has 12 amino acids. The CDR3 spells CASSPTRESQYF. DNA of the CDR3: TGTGCCAGCAGCCCGACCCGGGAGAGCCAGTACTTC.

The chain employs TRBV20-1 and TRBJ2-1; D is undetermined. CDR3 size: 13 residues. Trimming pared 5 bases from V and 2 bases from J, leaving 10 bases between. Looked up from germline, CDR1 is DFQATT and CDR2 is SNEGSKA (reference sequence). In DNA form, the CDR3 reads TGCAGTGCTGGCAGAGGTACCTACAATGAGCAGTTCTTC. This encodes CSAGRGTYNEQFF.

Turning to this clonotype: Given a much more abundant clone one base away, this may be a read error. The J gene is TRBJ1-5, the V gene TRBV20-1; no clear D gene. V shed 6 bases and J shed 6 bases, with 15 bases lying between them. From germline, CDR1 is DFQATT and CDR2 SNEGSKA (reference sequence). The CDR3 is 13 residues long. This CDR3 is CSAIKGFGQPQHF. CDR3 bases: TGCAGTGCCATAAAGGGTTTTGGTCAGCCCCAGCATTTT.

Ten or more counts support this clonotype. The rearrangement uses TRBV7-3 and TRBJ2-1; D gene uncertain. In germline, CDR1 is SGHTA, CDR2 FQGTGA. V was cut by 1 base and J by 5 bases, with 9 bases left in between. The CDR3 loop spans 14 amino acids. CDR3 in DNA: TGTGCCAGCAGCTTAAGCGGCAGCCACAATGAGCAGTTCTTC. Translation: CASSLSGSHNEQFF.

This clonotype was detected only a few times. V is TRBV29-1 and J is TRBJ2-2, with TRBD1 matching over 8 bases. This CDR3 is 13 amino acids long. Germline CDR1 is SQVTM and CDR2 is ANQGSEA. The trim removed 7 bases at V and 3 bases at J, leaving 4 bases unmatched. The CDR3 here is CSAVTGDTGELFF. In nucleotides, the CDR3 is TGCAGCGCTGTGACAGGGGACACCGGGGAGCTGTTTTTT.

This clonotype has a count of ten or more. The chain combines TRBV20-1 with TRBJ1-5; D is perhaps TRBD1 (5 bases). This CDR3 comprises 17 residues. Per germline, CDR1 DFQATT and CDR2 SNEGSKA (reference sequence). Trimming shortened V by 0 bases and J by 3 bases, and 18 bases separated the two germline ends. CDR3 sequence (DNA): TGCAGTGCTAGAGATGGTAGGGCACAGGTGGACAATCAGCCCCAGCATTTT. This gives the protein CSARDGRAQVDNQPQHF.

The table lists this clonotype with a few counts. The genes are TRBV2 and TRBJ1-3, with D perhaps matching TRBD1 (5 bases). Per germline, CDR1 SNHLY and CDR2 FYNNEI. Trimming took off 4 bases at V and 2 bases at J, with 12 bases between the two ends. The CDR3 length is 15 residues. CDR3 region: CASSVGDGPGNTIYF. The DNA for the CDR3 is TGTGCCAGCAGTGTTGGGGACGGTCCTGGAAACACCATATATTTT.

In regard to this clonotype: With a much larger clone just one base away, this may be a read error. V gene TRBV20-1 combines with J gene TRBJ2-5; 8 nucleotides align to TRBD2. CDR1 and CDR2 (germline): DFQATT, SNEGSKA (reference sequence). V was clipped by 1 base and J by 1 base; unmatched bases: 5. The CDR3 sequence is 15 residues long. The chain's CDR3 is CSARGAGDFQETQYF. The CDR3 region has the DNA TGCAGTGCTAGAGGAGCGGGAGACTTCCAAGAGACCCAGTACTTC.

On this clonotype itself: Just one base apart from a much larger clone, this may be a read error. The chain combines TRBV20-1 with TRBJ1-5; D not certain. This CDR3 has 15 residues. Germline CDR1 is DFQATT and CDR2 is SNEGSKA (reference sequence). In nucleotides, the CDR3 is TGCAGTTCTAGGACTTCTCTCCGGAGCAATCAGCCCCAGCATTTT. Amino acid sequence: CSSRTSLRSNQPQHF.